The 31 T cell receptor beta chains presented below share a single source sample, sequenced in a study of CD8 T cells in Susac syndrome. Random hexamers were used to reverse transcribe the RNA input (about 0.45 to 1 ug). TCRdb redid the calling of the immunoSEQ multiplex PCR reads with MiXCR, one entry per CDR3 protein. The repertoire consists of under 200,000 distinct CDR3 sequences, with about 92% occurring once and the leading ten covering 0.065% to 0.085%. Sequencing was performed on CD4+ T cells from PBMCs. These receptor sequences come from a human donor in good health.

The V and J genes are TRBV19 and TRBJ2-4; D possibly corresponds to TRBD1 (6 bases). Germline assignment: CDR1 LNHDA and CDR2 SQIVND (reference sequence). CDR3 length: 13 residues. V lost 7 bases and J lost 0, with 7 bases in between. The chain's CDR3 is CASKGGAKNIQYF. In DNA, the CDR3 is TGTGCCAGTAAAGGGGGAGCCAAAAACATTCAGTACTTC.

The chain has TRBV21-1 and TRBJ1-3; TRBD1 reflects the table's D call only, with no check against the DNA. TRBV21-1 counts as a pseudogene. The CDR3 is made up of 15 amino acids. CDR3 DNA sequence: TGTGCCAGCAGCAAAGGGAGGACGGGAGAAGACACCATATATTTT. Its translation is CASSKGRTGEDTIYF.

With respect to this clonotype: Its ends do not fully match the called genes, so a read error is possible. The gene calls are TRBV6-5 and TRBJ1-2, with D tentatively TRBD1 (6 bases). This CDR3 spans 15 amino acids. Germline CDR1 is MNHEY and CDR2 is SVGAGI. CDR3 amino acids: CASSNSDRRRRGYTF. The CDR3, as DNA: TGTGCCAGCAGTAACTCGGACAGAAGGAGGCGGGGCTACACCTTC.

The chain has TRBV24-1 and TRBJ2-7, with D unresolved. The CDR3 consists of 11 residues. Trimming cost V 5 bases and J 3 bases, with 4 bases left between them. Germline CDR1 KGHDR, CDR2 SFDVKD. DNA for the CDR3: TGTGCCACCAGTGGGGGCTACGAGCAGTACTTC. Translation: CATSGGYEQYF.

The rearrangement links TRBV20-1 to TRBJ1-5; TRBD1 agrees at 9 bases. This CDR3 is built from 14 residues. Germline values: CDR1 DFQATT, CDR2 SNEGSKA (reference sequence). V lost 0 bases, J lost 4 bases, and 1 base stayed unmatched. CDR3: CSARETGGNQPQHF. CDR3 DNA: TGCAGTGCTAGAGAGACAGGGGGGAATCAGCCCCAGCATTTT.

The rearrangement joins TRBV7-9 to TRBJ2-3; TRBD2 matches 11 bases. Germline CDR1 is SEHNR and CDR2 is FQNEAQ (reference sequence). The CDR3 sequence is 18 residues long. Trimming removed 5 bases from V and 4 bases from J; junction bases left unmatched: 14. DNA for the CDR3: TGTGCCAGCAGCGGCCCGGGACTAGCGGTTCTTGGGGCAGATACGCAGTATTTT. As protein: CASSGPGLAVLGADTQYF. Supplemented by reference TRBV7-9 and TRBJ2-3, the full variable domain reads DTGVSQNPRHKITKRGQNVTFRCDPISEHNRLYWYRQTLGQGPEFLTYFQNEAQLEKSRLLSDRFSAERPKGSFSTLEIQRTEQGDSAMYLCASSGPGLAVLGADTQYFGPGTRLTVL.

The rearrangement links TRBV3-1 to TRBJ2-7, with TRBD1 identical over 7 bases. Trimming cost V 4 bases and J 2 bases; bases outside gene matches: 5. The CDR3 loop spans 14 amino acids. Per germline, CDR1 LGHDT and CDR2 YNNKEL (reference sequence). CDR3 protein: CASSRSGTAYEQYF. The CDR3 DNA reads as TGTGCCAGCAGCCGTTCCGGGACAGCCTACGAGCAGTACTTC.

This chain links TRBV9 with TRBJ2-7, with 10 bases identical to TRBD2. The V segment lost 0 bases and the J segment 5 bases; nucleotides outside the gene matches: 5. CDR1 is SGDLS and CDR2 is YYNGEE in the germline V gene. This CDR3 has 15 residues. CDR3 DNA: TGTGCCAGCAGCGTAGCGGCTAGCGGGAGTCACGAGCAGTACTTC. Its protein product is CASSVAASGSHEQYF.

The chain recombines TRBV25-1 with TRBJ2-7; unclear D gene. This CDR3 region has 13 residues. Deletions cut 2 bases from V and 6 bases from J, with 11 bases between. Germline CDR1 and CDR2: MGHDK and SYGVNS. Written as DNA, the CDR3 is TGTGCCAGCAGTGAACGGCTAGTAGGCGAGCAGTACTTC. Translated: CASSERLVGEQYF.

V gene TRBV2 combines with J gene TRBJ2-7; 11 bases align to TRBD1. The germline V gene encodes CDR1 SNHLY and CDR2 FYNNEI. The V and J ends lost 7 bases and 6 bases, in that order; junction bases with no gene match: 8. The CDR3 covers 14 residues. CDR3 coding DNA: TGTGCCAGCATCGGACAGGGGGCGGGTGGCGAGCAGTACTTC. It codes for CASIGQGAGGEQYF.

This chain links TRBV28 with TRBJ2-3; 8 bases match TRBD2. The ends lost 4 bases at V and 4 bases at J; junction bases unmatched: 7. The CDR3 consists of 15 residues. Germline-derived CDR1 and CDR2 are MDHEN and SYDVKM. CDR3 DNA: TGTGCCAGCAGTTCGGGGACTAGGGAGGCAGATACGCAGTATTTT. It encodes CASSSGTREADTQYF.

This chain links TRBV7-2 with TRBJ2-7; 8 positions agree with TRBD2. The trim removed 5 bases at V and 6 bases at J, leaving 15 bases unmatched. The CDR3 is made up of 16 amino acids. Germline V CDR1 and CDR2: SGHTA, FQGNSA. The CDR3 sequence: CASSPVAGGPLIEQYF. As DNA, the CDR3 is TGTGCCAGCAGCCCCGTGGCGGGGGGCCCTCTGATCGAGCAGTACTTC.

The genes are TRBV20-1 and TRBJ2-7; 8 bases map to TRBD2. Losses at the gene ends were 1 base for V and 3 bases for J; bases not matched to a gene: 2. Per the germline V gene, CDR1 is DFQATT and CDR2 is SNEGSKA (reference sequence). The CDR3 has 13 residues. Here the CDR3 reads CSARVLADYEQYF. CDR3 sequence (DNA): TGCAGTGCTAGAGTACTAGCGGACTACGAGCAGTACTTC.

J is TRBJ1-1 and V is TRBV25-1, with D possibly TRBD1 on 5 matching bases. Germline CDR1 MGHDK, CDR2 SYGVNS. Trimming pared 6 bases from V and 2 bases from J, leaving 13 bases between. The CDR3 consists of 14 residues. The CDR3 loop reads CASRPPGTNTEAFF. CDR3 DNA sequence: TGTGCCAGCAGGCCGCCCGGGACCAACACTGAAGCTTTCTTT.

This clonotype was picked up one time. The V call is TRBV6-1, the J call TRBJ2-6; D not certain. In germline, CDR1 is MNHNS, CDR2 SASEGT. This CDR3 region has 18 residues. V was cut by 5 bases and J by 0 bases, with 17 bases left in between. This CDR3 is CASSTIQVFTSGANVLTF. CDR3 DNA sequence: TGTGCCAGCAGTACCATCCAGGTCTTCACCTCTGGGGCCAACGTCCTGACTTTC.

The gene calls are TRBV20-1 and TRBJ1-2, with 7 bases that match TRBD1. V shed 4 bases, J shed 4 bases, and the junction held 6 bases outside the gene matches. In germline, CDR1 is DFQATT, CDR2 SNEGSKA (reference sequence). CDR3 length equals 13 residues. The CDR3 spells CSAKIRDSYGYTF. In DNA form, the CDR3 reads TGCAGTGCTAAAATCCGGGACAGCTATGGCTACACCTTC.

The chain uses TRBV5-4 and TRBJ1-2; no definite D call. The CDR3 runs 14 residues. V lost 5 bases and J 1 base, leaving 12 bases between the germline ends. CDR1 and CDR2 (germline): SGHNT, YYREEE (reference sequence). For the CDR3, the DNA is TGTGCCAGCAGTCCGGAGCGGGATAACTATGGCTACACCTTC. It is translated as CASSPERDNYGYTF.

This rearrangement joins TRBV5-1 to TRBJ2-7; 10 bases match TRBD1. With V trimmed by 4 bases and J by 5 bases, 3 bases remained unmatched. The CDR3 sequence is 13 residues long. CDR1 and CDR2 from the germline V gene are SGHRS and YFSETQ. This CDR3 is CASSDRGRDEQYF. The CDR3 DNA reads TGCGCCAGCAGCGACAGGGGGCGCGACGAGCAGTACTTC.

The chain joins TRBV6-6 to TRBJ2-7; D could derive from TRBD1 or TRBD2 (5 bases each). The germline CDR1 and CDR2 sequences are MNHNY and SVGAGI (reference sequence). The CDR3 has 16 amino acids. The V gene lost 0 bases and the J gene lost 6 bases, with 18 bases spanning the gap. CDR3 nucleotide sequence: TGTGCCAGCAGTTACTCCTCAGCAGCACTGAGGGGCGAGCAGTACTTC. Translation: CASSYSSAALRGEQYF.

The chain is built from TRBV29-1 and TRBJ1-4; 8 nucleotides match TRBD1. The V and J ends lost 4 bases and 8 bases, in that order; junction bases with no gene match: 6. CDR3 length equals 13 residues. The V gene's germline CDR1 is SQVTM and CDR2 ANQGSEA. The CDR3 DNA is TGCAGCGTTGCAGGGGGCGCGGGGGAAAAACTGTTTTTT. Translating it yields CSVAGGAGEKLFF.

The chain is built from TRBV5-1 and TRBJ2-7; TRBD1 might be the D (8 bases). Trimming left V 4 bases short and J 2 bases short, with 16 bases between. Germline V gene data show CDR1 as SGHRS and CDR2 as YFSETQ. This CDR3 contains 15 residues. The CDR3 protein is CASSPSQGGAYEQYF. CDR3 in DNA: TGCGCCAGCAGCCCATCACAGGGGGGGGCCTACGAGCAGTACTTC.

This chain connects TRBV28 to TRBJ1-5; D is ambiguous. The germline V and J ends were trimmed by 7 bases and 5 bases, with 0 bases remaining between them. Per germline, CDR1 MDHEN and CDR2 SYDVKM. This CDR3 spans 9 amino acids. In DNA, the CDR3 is TGTGCCAGCAATCAGCCCCAGCATTTT. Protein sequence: CASNQPQHF. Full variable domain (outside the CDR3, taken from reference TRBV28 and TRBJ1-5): DVKVTQSSRYLVKRTGEKVFLECVQDMDHENMFWYRQDPGLGLRLIYFSYDVKMKEKGDIPEGYSVSREKKERFSLILESASTNQTSMYLCASNQPQHFGDGTRLSIL.

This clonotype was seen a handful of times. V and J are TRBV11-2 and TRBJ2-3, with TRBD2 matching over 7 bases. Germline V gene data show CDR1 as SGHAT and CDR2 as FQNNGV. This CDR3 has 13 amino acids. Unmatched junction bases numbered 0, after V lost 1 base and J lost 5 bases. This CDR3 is CASSLGTRDTQYF. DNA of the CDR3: TGTGCCAGCAGCTTAGGGACTAGAGATACGCAGTATTTT.

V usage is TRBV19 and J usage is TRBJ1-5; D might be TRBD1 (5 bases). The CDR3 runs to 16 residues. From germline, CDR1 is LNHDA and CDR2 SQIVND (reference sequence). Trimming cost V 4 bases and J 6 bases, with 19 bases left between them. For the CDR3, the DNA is TGTGCCAGTAGTAGCGGGACTCCTGGTATGCGTCAGCCCCAGCATTTT. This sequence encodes CASSSGTPGMRQPQHF.

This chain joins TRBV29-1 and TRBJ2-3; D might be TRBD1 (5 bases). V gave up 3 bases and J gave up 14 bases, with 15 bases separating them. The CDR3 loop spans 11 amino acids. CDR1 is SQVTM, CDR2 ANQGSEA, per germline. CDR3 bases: TGCAGCGTTGATCTGGGTCCAAGGGGGTATTTT. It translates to CSVDLGPRGYF.

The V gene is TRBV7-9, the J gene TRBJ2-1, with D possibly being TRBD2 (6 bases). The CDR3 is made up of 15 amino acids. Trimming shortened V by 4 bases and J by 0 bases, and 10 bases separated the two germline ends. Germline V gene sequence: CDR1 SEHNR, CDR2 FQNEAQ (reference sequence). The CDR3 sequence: CASSSSVSSYNEQFF. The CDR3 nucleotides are TGTGCCAGCAGCTCTAGCGTTAGCTCCTACAATGAGCAGTTCTTC.

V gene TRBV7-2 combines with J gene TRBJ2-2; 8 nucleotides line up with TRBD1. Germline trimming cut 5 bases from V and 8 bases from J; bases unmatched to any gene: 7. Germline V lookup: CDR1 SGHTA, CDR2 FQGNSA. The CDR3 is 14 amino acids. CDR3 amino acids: CASSKGTGLGELFF. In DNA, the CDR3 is TGTGCCAGCAGCAAGGGGACAGGTCTGGGGGAGCTGTTTTTT.

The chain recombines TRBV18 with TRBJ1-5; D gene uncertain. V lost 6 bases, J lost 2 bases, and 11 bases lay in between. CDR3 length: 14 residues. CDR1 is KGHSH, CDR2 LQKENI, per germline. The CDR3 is CASSPGAGNQPQHF. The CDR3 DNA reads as TGTGCCAGCTCCCCGGGTGCTGGCAATCAGCCCCAGCATTTT.

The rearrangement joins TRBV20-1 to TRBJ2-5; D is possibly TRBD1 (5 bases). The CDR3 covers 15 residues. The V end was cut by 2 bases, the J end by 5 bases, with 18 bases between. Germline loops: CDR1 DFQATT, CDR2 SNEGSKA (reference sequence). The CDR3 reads CSARMVSRAGETQYF. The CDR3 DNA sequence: TGCAGTGCTAGAATGGTTTCCAGGGCTGGGGAGACCCAGTACTTC.

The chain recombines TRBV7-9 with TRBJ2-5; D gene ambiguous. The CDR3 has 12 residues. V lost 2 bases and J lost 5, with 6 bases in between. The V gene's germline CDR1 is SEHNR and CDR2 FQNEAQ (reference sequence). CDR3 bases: TGTGCCAGCAGCTTAAGTTCGGAGACCCAGTACTTC. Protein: CASSLSSETQYF. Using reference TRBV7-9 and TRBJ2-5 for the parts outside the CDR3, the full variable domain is DTGVSQNPRHKITKRGQNVTFRCDPISEHNRLYWYRQTLGQGPEFLTYFQNEAQLEKSRLLSDRFSAERPKGSFSTLEIQRTEQGDSAMYLCASSLSSETQYFGPGTRLLVL.

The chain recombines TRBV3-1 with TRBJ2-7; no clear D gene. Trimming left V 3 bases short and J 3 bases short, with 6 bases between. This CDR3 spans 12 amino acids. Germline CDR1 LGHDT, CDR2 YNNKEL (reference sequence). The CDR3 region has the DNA TGTGCCAGCAGCCATCTTATCTACGAGCAGTACTTC. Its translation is CASSHLIYEQYF.